The rows below give T cell receptor beta chains drawn from one sample of a study of T cell repertoires in cytomegalovirus infection. These receptors lack a known antigen. MiXCR was run by TCRdb on the reads, yielding one entry per CDR3 protein. The sample contains some 480,000 distinct CDR3 sequences, around 30% of which appear only once. The source was cultured PBMCs, collected from culture after CMV antigen stimulation. The receptors were gathered from a human donor in good health (CMV status not recorded). Some clones in this sample may be carry-over from other donors' samples. The CDR3 runs from the conserved cysteine through the conserved F or W. A D gene is named only where the DNA matches it firmly. Clone size, where shown, is once, few, many, or a class for clones that have expanded.

J | D | V | size | CDR3 | DNA
TRBJ1-5 | NA | TRBV19 | NA | CASTSHLGEPQHF | TGTGCCAGTACCTCTCATTTAGGGGAGCCCCAGCATTTT
TRBJ1-2 | NA | TRBV30 | NA | CAWSRGQSLGYTF | TGTGCCTGGAGCCGGGGCCAGTCACTCGGCTACACCTTC
TRBJ2-1 | NA | TRBV7-9 | NA | CASSLDRLGPNNEQFF | TGTGCCAGCAGCTTAGATCGACTCGGGCCAAACAATGAGCAGTTCTTC
TRBJ2-1 | NA | TRBV10-3 | NA | CAISESQKEQFF | TGTGCCATCAGTGAGTCCCAAAAAGAGCAGTTCTTC
TRBJ1-5 | NA | TRBV6-5 | NA | CASGRNSNQPQHF | TGTGCCAGCGGGAGGAATAGCAATCAGCCCCAGCATTTT
TRBJ2-2 | TRBD2 | TRBV9 | NA | CASSEDSGIAGELFF | TGTGCCAGCAGCGAGGATAGCGGGATTGCCGGGGAGCTGTTTTTT
TRBJ1-2 | NA | TRBV7-9 | many | CASSLGGDGYTF | TGTGCCAGCAGCTTGGGGGGGGATGGCTACACCTTC
TRBJ1-4 | NA | TRBV7-6 | NA | CASSLAPGNEKLFF | TGTGCCAGCAGCTTAGCGCCGGGAAATGAAAAACTGTTTTTT
TRBJ2-7 | NA | TRBV7-2 | once | CASSLMGRDYEQYF | TGTGCCAGCAGCTTAATGGGCAGGGACTACGAGCAGTACTTC
TRBJ2-2 | NA | TRBV12-3/TRBV12-4 | few | CASSLFASYTGELFF | TGTGCCAGCAGTTTATTCGCTAGCTACACCGGGGAGCTGTTTTTT
TRBJ1-4 | NA | TRBV5-4 | NA | CASSLAGRNEKLFF | TGTGCCAGCAGCCTCGCGGGTCGTAATGAAAAACTGTTTTTT
TRBJ1-3 | NA | TRBV4-1 | NA | CASSQDSSSGNTIYF | TGCGCCAGCAGCCAAGATAGCTCCTCTGGAAACACCATATATTTT
TRBJ1-4 | TRBD1 | TRBV4-1 | few | CASSQDGTGDEKLFF | TGCGCCAGCAGCCAAGATGGGACAGGGGATGAAAAACTGTTTTTT
TRBJ2-2 | TRBD1 | TRBV6-5 | NA | CASSTDRATGELFF | TGTGCCAGCAGCACAGACAGGGCTACCGGGGAGCTGTTTTTT
TRBJ1-2 | TRBD1 | TRBV18 | few | CASSPGTGLVNGYTF | TGTGCCAGCTCACCTGGGACAGGGCTCGTAAACGGCTACACCTTC
TRBJ2-5 | TRBD1 | TRBV6-2/TRBV6-3 | NA | CASSYGTVGETQYF | TGTGCCAGCAGTTACGGGACAGTCGGCGAGACCCAGTACTTC